This T cell receptor beta chain was captured by sequencing in a study of resident and recirculating memory T cells in vitiligo. Looking at the study overall: Each patient gave two lesional and two nonlesional epidermal shave biopsies, plus PBMCs.

Trimming cost V 0 bases and J 8 bases, with 14 bases left between them. The CDR3 totals 15 residues. Germline V gives CDR1 LGHNA, CDR2 YNFKEQ. Produced via immunoSEQ multiplex PCR; TCRdb's table is partial and in-frame only. The sample contains roughly 80,000 clones, roughly nine tenths of which appear only once. Whole-study findings and limits: Different lesions suggested infiltration by different T cell clones.

As concerns this clone: Its specificity is not known.

The rearrangement uses TRBV4-2 and TRBJ2-1, with a weak D call TRBD2 (6 bases). The TCR sequence derives from a male donor with vitiligo. Sequenced sample: blood. The CDR3 region has the DNA TGTGCCAGCAGCCAAGAATCGGGGGAGACGTATGAGCAGTTCTTC. Protein: CASSQESGETYEQFF.